These T cell receptor beta chains were read from a single sample in a study of blood T cell repertoires in COVID-19. Measured with immunoSEQ multiplex PCR; TCRdb has only the in-frame clones, and not every one. This sample carries 300,000 to 400,000 clones, approximately 86% of them seen once, and the ten largest clones take about 4%. Sequenced material: PBMCs or T cells enriched from blood (not recorded which). These receptors came from a woman between 40 and 50 years old with acute COVID-19. Both conserved end residues are part of each CDR3. Fields, in order: clone size, D gene, V gene, J gene, CDR3 protein, CDR3 DNA. D genes are given only for firm matches. Some rows mark clone size as missing; the rest say once, few, many or name a class of expanded clone.

few	NA	TRBV4-3	TRBJ2-7	CASSQDGGSSQYF	TGCGCCAGCAGCCAAGATGGGGGGTCTTCACAGTACTTC
NA	TRBD1	TRBV6-2/TRBV6-3	TRBJ2-7	CASSYPSTGGGYEQYF	TGTGCCAGCAGTTACCCATCGACAGGGGGTGGCTACGAGCAGTACTTC
NA	TRBD1	TRBV4-2	TRBJ1-3	CASSQARTGAGNTIYF	TGTGCCAGCAGCCAAGCCAGGACAGGGGCTGGAAACACCATATATTTT
NA	NA	TRBV2	TRBJ1-5	CASSITGNSNQPQHF	TGTGCCAGCAGTATAACAGGGAACAGCAATCAGCCCCAGCATTTT
NA	TRBD2	TRBV4-2	TRBJ2-7	CASSQDVAGPYEQYF	TGTGCCAGCAGCCAAGACGTAGCGGGTCCCTACGAGCAGTACTTC
NA	NA	TRBV7-6	TRBJ1-3	CASSSQGEIGNTIYF	TGTGCCAGCAGCTCTCAGGGCGAAATTGGAAACACCATATATTTT
few	NA	TRBV18	TRBJ1-5	CASSPQGYSNQPQHF	TGTGCCAGCTCACCACAGGGGTACAGCAATCAGCCCCAGCATTTT
NA	TRBD1	TRBV5-1	TRBJ1-3	CASSWGSLGQGASAVGNTIYF	TGCGCCAGCAGTTGGGGATCGTTGGGACAGGGGGCTTCCGCCGTCGGAAACACCATATATTTT
NA	NA	TRBV9	TRBJ2-7	CASSVRIGDDSEQYF	TGTGCCAGCAGCGTACGGATAGGAGACGATTCCGAGCAGTACTTC
NA	NA	TRBV7-2	TRBJ1-6	CASSQQLILSYNSPLHF	TGTGCCAGCAGCCAACAGCTGATCCTCTCCTATAATTCACCCCTCCACTTT
NA	TRBD2	TRBV6-5	TRBJ2-2	CASSHRGLAAGELFF	TGTGCCAGCAGCCACAGGGGACTAGCGGCCGGGGAGCTGTTTTTT
NA	NA	TRBV13	TRBJ2-1	CASSLGSGWRSGAINEQFF	TGTGCCAGCAGCTTAGGTTCCGGGTGGCGGAGTGGGGCGATCAATGAGCAGTTCTTC
few	NA	TRBV6-5	TRBJ1-2	CASSYSGLEGYTF	TGTGCCAGCAGTTACTCGGGACTAGAGGGCTACACCTTC
few	TRBD1	TRBV28	TRBJ1-2	CASSTSGTGGFAGYTF	TGTGCCAGCAGCACCAGCGGGACAGGGGGTTTTGCTGGCTACACCTTC
NA	NA	TRBV27	TRBJ1-5	CASSYDSTQPQHF	TGTGCCAGCAGTTACGACTCCACTCAGCCCCAGCATTTT
NA	TRBD2	TRBV7-2	TRBJ2-7	CASSLAGGPYEQYF	TGTGCCAGCAGCTTAGCGGGAGGGCCTTACGAGCAGTACTTC
NA	TRBD1	TRBV19	TRBJ1-6	CASSIGQGANSPLHF	TGTGCCAGTAGTATTGGGCAGGGGGCTAATTCACCCCTCCACTTT
NA	TRBD1	TRBV5-4	TRBJ1-2	CASRRTGGGYGYTF	TGTGCCAGCAGGAGGACAGGGGGCGGGTATGGCTACACCTTC
NA	NA	TRBV6-4	TRBJ1-4	CASRPLQGPADEKLFF	TGTGCCAGCAGGCCACTGCAGGGGCCTGCGGATGAAAAACTGTTTTTT
few	NA	TRBV27	TRBJ2-5	CASSLSSGVNSETQYF	TGTGCCAGCAGTTTATCGTCGGGGGTGAATTCAGAGACCCAGTACTTC
NA	NA	TRBV19	TRBJ1-4	CASSMDTRRFGEKLFF	TGTGCCAGTAGTATGGATACCCGACGGTTCGGGGAAAAACTGTTTTTT
NA	NA	TRBV4-3	TRBJ2-7	CASSQDPVTYEQYF	TGCGCCAGCAGCCAAGATCCGGTAACCTACGAGCAGTACTTC
NA	NA	TRBV3-1/TRBV3-2	TRBJ2-5	CASSPGQPPRETQYF	TGTGCCAGCAGCCCCGGACAGCCTCCCCGGGAGACCCAGTACTTC
NA	TRBD2	TRBV5-4	TRBJ2-7	CASSPSGTSAYEQYF	TGTGCCAGCAGCCCTTCCGGGACTAGCGCTTACGAGCAGTACTTC
NA	NA	TRBV3-1/TRBV3-2	TRBJ2-1	CASSRTASGLGVNEQFF	TGTGCCAGCAGCCGGACAGCTAGCGGCCTTGGAGTCAATGAGCAGTTCTTC